Below are 15 T cell receptor beta chains sequenced from a single sample in a study of OX40 agonist ivuxolimab in advanced cancers. Only in-frame clones appear in the TCRdb table, and some are missing; sequencing was by immunoSEQ multiplex PCR. This sample yields about 76,000 clones, of which 85% are seen a single time; less than 4% belongs to the top ten. The source material was CD4+ or CD8+ T cells sorted from blood, sampled in a trial of the OX40 agonist ivuxolimab. The receptors here all came from an adult with an advanced solid tumor such as melanoma, head and neck, liver or kidney cancer.

The rearrangement joins TRBV7-2 to TRBJ2-4; D is perhaps TRBD2 (7 bases). The V and J ends lost 8 bases and 2 bases respectively, with 16 bases between them. CDR1 and CDR2 from the germline V gene are SGHTA and FQGNSA. The CDR3 length is 15 residues. CDR3: CASGPPGGPKNIQYF. CDR3 DNA sequence: TGTGCCAGCGGACCGCCGGGGGGCCCCAAAAACATTCAGTACTTC.

The chain recombines TRBV30 with TRBJ2-1, with TRBD1 matching over 7 bases. The germline V gene has CDR1 GTSNPN and CDR2 SVGIG (reference sequence). The CDR3 consists of 16 residues. Losses at the gene ends were 3 bases for V and 3 bases for J; bases not matched to a gene: 11. CDR3 sequence reads: CAWSDQTGAIYNEQFF. The CDR3 DNA sequence: TGTGCCTGGAGCGATCAAACAGGGGCGATCTACAATGAGCAGTTCTTC.

The chain recombines TRBV12-2 with TRBJ2-3; TRBD2 was called by the table and not checked on the DNA. TRBV12-2 is a listed pseudogene. The CDR3 length is 17 residues. The CDR3 here is CASRLKRRGGSPDTQYF. The CDR3 coding sequence is TGTGCAAGTCGCTTAAAAAGGAGGGGGGGCTCCCCGGATACGCAGTATTTT.

The chain uses TRBV5-6 and TRBJ2-3, with 9 bases matching TRBD1. The CDR3 totals 18 residues. V lost 5 bases, J lost 2 bases, and 15 bases stayed unmatched. Germline CDR1 and CDR2: SGHDT and YYEEEE. The CDR3 loop is CASRSLNPGQGYTDTQYF. The CDR3 coding sequence is TGTGCCAGCAGATCCCTTAACCCGGGACAGGGCTACACAGATACGCAGTATTTT.

The chain is built from TRBV7-6 and TRBJ2-5; TRBD1 matches at 10 bases. The CDR3 extends over 17 amino acids. In germline, CDR1 is SGHVS, CDR2 FNYEAQ. The ends lost 5 bases at V and 4 bases at J; junction bases unmatched: 13. The CDR3 protein is CASSPVVWDRGPETQYF. CDR3 DNA sequence: TGTGCCAGCAGCCCGGTGGTGTGGGACAGGGGTCCAGAGACCCAGTACTTC.

V and J are TRBV7-2 and TRBJ2-7, with TRBD1 as a possible D gene (5 bases). Germline CDR1 and CDR2: SGHTA and FQGNSA. The CDR3 has 14 amino acids. V was shortened by 5 bases and J by 4 bases, with 15 bases between the two germline ends. The CDR3 bases are TGTGCCAGCAGCCAGGTAGGGGCGAAATACGAGCAGTACTTC. It yields the protein CASSQVGAKYEQYF. Full variable domain (outside the CDR3, taken from reference TRBV7-2 and TRBJ2-7): GAGVSQSPSNKVTEKGKDVELRCDPISGHTALYWYRQSLGQGLEFLIYFQGNSAPDKSGLPSDRFSAERTGGSVSTLTIQRTQQEDSAVYLCASSQVGAKYEQYFGPGTRLTVT.

This chain links TRBV7-9 with TRBJ1-1, with a possible D match to TRBD1 (6 bases). Germline values: CDR1 SEHNR, CDR2 FQNEAQ (reference sequence). This CDR3 has 16 residues. Trimming cost V 5 bases and J 7 bases, with 23 bases left between them. The CDR3 coding sequence is TGTGCCAGCAGCCTTGGGACAATGCGCGGGGTTGGTGAAGCTTTCTTT. Its protein product is CASSLGTMRGVGEAFF. Supplemented by reference TRBV7-9 and TRBJ1-1, the full variable domain reads DTGVSQNPRHKITKRGQNVTFRCDPISEHNRLYWYRQTLGQGPEFLTYFQNEAQLEKSRLLSDRFSAERPKGSFSTLEIQRTEQGDSAMYLCASSLGTMRGVGEAFFGQGTRLTVV.

V gene TRBV19 combines with J gene TRBJ1-5; TRBD1 agrees at 8 bases. This CDR3 is built from 14 residues. Unmatched junction bases numbered 4, after V lost 4 bases and J lost 5 bases. The V gene's germline CDR1 is LNHDA and CDR2 SQIVND (reference sequence). CDR3 DNA sequence: TGTGCCAGTAGTAGAGGACAGGGCCATCAGCCCCAGCATTTT. It translates to CASSRGQGHQPQHF.

This rearrangement joins TRBV5-8 to TRBJ1-5, with 10 nucleotides matching TRBD1. The V and J ends lost 0 bases and 7 bases, in that order; junction bases with no gene match: 4. The CDR3 sequence is 15 residues long. The germline V gene has CDR1 SGHTS and CDR2 YDEGEE. This CDR3 is CASSLGTGGGQPQHF. The DNA for the CDR3 is TGTGCCAGCAGCTTGGGGACAGGGGGAGGACAGCCCCAGCATTTT.

This chain joins TRBV5-1 and TRBJ1-2, with 7 bases matching TRBD1. J was trimmed by 8 bases and V by 4 bases; bases with no gene match: 11. Germline V gives CDR1 SGHRS, CDR2 YFSETQ. The CDR3 extends over 14 amino acids. The CDR3 region has the DNA TGCGCCAGCAGCCCGGACGGACAGGTCGGCGGCTACACCTTC. This encodes CASSPDGQVGGYTF.

The chain links TRBV11-2 to TRBJ1-1; D is unresolved. The CDR3 extends over 17 amino acids. Looked up from germline, CDR1 is SGHAT and CDR2 is FQNNGV. Trimming cost V 5 bases and J 0 bases, with 19 bases left between them. The CDR3 protein is CASSPRFPAGMNTEAFF. In DNA, the CDR3 is TGTGCCAGCAGCCCACGATTCCCCGCAGGCATGAACACTGAAGCTTTCTTT.

This CDR3 reads CASSLEGTGYYTGELFF. The CDR3 DNA reads as TGTGCCAGCAGCTTAGAGGGGACAGGATACTACACCGGGGAGCTGTTTTTT. The chain carries TRBV11-2 and TRBJ2-2; TRBD1 agrees at 8 bases. There are 17 residues in the CDR3. V lost 0 bases and J lost 3; bases outside the gene matches: 6. The germline CDR1 and CDR2 sequences are SGHAT and FQNNGV.

The chain carries TRBV6-4 and TRBJ2-2; D perhaps matches TRBD1 (5 bases). In germline, CDR1 is MRHNA, CDR2 SNTAGT. Trimming left V 5 bases short and J 1 base short, with 5 bases between. This CDR3 is 13 amino acids long. The CDR3 DNA sequence: TGTGCCAGCAGTACAGGGAACACCGGGGAGCTGTTTTTT. Protein product: CASSTGNTGELFF.

The chain joins TRBV19 to TRBJ1-1; D is uncertain. With 8 bases removed from V and 5 bases from J, the gap between germline ends came to 15 bases. The CDR3 has 13 residues. CDR1 is LNHDA, CDR2 SQIVND, per germline (reference sequence). The CDR3 is CASCGRTPTEAFF. CDR3 DNA: TGTGCCAGTTGTGGACGAACACCAACTGAAGCTTTCTTT.

The chain links TRBV5-1 to TRBJ1-1; D is uncertain. CDR3 length equals 13 residues. Per germline, CDR1 SGHRS and CDR2 YFSETQ. The V end lost 2 bases, the J end lost 0 bases, and 5 bases lay between the germline ends. CDR3 sequence: CASSFRLNTEAFF. DNA of the CDR3: TGCGCCAGCAGCTTTCGACTGAACACTGAAGCTTTCTTT.